This TCR beta chain was documented in a study of shared clonotypes between healthy human individuals. Donors were healthy HIV-negative adults without recent acute infections or vaccinations. Trimming left V 4 bases short and J 2 bases short, with 15 bases between. Looked up from germline, CDR1 is SGHTA and CDR2 is FQGNSA. CDR3 size: 15 residues. Generated by immunoSEQ multiplex PCR, the TCRdb table keeps only in-frame clones and is missing some. The sample records about 2.4 million clones, roughly 93% being singletons. The TCR was taken from a man younger than 35 in good health. Some clones in this sample may be carry-over from other donors' samples. This chain joins TRBV7-2 and TRBJ2-7; perhaps TRBD2 as D (6 bases). Material for sequencing was naive CD4+ T cells from PBMCs. Subset reported: CD45RA+ positively selected. This CDR3 is CASSYPGTFPYEQYF. CDR3 in DNA: TGTGCCAGCAGCTACCCTGGGACTTTCCCCTACGAGCAGTACTTC.